The rows below give T cell receptor beta chains drawn from one sample of a study. TCRdb analysed the 5' RACE reads with MiXCR anew, one entry per CDR3 protein. The sample has 13,000 or so distinct CDR3 sequences, under 25% seen once. The sample taken for sequencing was naive CD4+ T cells sorted from blood. These receptors came from a female donor with breast cancer. CDR3s include the opening cysteine and the closing phenylalanine or tryptophan. A D gene is named only where the DNA matches it firmly. Each size is once, few, many or a size class.

J: TRBJ1-4; size: many; length: 12; V: TRBV20-1; D: -; DNA: TGCAGTGCTAACAGGTTTCGGGAAAAACTGTTTTTT; CDR3: CSANRFREKLFF
J: TRBJ2-1; size: medium-sized; length: 17; V: TRBV5-1; D: TRBD2; DNA: TGCGCCAGCAGCCCCCCGGGACTAGCGGGATCCTACAATGAGCAGTTCTTC; CDR3: CASSPPGLAGSYNEQFF
J: TRBJ2-3; size: few; length: 19; V: TRBV24-1; D: TRBD1; DNA: TGTGCCACCAGTGATTTGCTTGGGACAGGGGGCCTTAGCACAGATACGCAGTATTTT; CDR3: CATSDLLGTGGLSTDTQYF
J: TRBJ2-1; size: few; length: 12; V: TRBV20-1; D: -; DNA: TGCAGTGCTCATACAGGCCTGGACGAGCAGTTCTTC; CDR3: CSAHTGLDEQFF
J: TRBJ2-1; size: many; length: 15; V: TRBV9; D: TRBD2; DNA: TGTGCCAGCAGCCCTAGCGGGAGGGAGTACAATGAGCAGTTCTTC; CDR3: CASSPSGREYNEQFF
J: TRBJ2-1; size: many; length: 12; V: TRBV12-3/TRBV12-4; D: -; DNA: TGTGCCAGCAGTTTGACTATCAATGAGCAGTTCTTC; CDR3: CASSLTINEQFF
J: TRBJ2-3; size: many; length: 15; V: TRBV6-1; D: TRBD1; DNA: TGTGCCAGCACCCTAGACAGGGGCCCCACAGATACGCAGTATTTT; CDR3: CASTLDRGPTDTQYF
J: TRBJ1-5; size: few; length: 16; V: TRBV6-5; D: -; DNA: TGTGCCAGCAGTTCGGGGCCTTACTATAGCAATCAGCCCCAGCATTTT; CDR3: CASSSGPYYSNQPQHF
J: TRBJ1-2; size: many; length: 18; V: TRBV5-6; D: TRBD1; DNA: TGTGCCAGCAGCTTGGGAGGGACAGGGACCCTTGACGGGGCTGGCTACACCTTC; CDR3: CASSLGGTGTLDGAGYTF
J: TRBJ1-5; size: medium-sized; length: 15; V: TRBV6-5; D: TRBD1; DNA: TGTGCCAGCAGAGTCGACAGGGGCGGCAATCAGCCCCAGCATTTT; CDR3: CASRVDRGGNQPQHF